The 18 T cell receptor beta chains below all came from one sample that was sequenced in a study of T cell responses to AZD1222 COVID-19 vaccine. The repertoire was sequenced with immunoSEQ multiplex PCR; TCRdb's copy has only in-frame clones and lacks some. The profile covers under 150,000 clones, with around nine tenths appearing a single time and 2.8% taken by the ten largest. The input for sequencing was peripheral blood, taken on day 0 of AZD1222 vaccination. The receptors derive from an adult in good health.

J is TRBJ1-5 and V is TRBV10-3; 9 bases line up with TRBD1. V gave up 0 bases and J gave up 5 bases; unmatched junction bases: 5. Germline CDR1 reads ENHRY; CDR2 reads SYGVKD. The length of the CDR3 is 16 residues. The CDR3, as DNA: TGTGCCATCAGTGAGTCGAAAAGACAGGGGGATCAGCCCCAGCATTTT. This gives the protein CAISESKRQGDQPQHF.

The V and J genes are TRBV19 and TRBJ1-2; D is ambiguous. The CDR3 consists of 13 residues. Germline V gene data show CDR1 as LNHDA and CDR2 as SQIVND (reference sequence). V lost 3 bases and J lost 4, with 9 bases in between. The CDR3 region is CASSMEVGYGYTF. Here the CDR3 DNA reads TGTGCCAGTAGTATGGAGGTTGGCTATGGCTACACCTTC.

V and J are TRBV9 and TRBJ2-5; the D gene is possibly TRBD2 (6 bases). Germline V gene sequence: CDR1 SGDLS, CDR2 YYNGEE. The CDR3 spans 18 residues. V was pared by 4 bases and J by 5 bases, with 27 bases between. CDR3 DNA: TGTGCCAGCAGCCCCCGGAGGATGGGGGGACCGGGAGATGAGACCCAGTACTTC. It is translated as CASSPRRMGGPGDETQYF. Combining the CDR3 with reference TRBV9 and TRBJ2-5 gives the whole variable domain DSGVTQTPKHLITATGQRVTLRCSPRSGDLSVYWYQQSLDQGLQFLIQYYNGEERAKGNILERFSAQQFPDLHSELNLSSLELGDSALYFCASSPRRMGGPGDETQYFGPGTRLLVL.

For the CDR3, the DNA is TGCGCCAGCAGCACACAGGGGAGTGAGCAGTTCTTC. It codes for CASSTQGSEQFF. V is TRBV10-2 and J is TRBJ2-1; 7 bases map to TRBD1. The CDR3 spans 12 residues. Germline V gene sequence: CDR1 WSHSY, CDR2 SAAADI. J gave up 9 bases and V 6 bases, and 5 bases lay outside the gene matches.

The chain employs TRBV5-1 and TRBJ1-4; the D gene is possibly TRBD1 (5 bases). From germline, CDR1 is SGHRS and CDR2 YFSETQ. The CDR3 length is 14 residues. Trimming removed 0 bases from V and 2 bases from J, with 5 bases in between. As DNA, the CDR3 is TGCGCCAGCAGCTTGGGGGGGACTAATGAAAAACTGTTTTTT. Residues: CASSLGGTNEKLFF.

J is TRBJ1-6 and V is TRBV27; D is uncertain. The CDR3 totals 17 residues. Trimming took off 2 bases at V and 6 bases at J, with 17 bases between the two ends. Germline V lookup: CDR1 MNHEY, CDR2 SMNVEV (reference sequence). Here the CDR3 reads CASSLSTVGEFNSPLHF. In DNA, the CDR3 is TGTGCCAGCAGTTTAAGTACAGTTGGGGAGTTTAATTCACCCCTCCACTTT.

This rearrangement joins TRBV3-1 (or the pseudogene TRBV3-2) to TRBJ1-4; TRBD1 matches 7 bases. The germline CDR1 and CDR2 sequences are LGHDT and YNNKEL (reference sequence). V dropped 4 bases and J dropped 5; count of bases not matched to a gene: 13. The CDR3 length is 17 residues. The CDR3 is CASSRLQGGLGNEKLFF. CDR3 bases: TGTGCCAGCAGCCGCCTTCAGGGGGGACTGGGAAATGAAAAACTGTTTTTT.

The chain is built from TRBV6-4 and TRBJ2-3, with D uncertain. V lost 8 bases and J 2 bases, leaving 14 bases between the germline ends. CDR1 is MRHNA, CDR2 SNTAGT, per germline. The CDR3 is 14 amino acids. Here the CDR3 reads CASLGGPPTDTQYF. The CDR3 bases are TGTGCCAGCCTCGGCGGCCCACCCACAGATACGCAGTATTTT.

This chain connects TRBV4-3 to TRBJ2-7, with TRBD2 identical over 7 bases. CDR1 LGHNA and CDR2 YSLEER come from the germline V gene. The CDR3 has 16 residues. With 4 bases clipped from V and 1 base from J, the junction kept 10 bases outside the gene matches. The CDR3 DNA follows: TGCGCCAGCAGCCCAGTTGTCGGGAGGTCTTCCTACGAGCAGTACTTC. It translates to CASSPVVGRSSYEQYF.

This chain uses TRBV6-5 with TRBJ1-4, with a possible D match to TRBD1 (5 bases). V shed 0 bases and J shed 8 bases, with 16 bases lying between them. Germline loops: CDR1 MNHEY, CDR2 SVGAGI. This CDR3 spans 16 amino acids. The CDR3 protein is CASSYSRGATREKLFF. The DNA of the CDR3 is TGTGCCAGCAGTTACTCCCGAGGGGCTACTAGGGAAAAACTGTTTTTT.

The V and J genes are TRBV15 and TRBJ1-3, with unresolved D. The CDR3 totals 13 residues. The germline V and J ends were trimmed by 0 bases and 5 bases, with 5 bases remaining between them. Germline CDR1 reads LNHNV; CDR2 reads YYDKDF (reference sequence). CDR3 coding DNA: TGTGCCACCAGCAGAGATTCCAGAAACACCATATATTTT. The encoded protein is CATSRDSRNTIYF.

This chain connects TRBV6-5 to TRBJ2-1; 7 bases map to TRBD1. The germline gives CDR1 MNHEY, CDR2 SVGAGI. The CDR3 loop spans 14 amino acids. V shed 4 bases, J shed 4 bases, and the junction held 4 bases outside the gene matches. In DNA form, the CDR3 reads TGTGCCAGCAGTTCCCAGGACAGGTACAATGAGCAGTTCTTC. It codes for CASSSQDRYNEQFF.

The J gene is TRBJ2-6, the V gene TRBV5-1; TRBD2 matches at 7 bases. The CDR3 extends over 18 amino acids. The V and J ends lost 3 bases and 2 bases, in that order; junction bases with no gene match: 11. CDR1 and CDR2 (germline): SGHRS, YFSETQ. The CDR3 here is CASSWGGGSSPGANVLTF. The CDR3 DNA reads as TGCGCCAGCAGCTGGGGAGGCGGGAGCTCTCCTGGGGCCAACGTCCTGACTTTC. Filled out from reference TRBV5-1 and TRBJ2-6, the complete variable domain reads KAGVTQTPRYLIKTRGQQVTLSCSPISGHRSVSWYQQTPGQGLQFLFEYFSETQRNKGNFPGRFSGRQFSNSRSEMNVSTLELGDSALYLCASSWGGGSSPGANVLTFGAGSRLTVL.

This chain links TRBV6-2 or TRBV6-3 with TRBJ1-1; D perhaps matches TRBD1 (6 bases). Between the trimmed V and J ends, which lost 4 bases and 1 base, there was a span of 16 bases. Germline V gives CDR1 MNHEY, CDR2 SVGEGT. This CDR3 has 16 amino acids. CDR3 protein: CASSSWAGRGNTEAFF. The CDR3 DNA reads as TGTGCCAGCAGTTCCTGGGCCGGCAGGGGGAACACTGAAGCTTTCTTT.

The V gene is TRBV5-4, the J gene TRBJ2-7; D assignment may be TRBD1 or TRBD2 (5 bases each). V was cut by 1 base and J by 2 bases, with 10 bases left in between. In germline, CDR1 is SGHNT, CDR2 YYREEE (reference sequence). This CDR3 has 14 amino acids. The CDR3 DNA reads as TGTGCCAGCAGCTTGTACCAGGGAGCCTACGAGCAGTACTTC. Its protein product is CASSLYQGAYEQYF.

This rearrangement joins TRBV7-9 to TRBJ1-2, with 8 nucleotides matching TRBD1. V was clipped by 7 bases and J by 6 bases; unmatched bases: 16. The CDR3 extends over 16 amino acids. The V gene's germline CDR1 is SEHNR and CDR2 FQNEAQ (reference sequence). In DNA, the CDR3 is TGTGCCAGCACCACCAGAGGATGGGACAGGCTGGATGGCTACACCTTC. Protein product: CASTTRGWDRLDGYTF. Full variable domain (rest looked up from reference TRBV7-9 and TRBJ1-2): DTGVSQNPRHKITKRGQNVTFRCDPISEHNRLYWYRQTLGQGPEFLTYFQNEAQLEKSRLLSDRFSAERPKGSFSTLEIQRTEQGDSAMYLCASTTRGWDRLDGYTFGSGTRLTVV.

CDR3 bases: TGTGCCAGCAGCCTCCTAGCGGCATCCTACAATGAGCAGTTCTTC. Protein: CASSLLAASYNEQFF. This chain links TRBV9 with TRBJ2-1; TRBD2 matches 7 bases. V was pared by 4 bases and J by 1 base, with 5 bases of the junction left unmatched. There are 15 residues in the CDR3. Germline CDR1 reads SGDLS; CDR2 reads YYNGEE.

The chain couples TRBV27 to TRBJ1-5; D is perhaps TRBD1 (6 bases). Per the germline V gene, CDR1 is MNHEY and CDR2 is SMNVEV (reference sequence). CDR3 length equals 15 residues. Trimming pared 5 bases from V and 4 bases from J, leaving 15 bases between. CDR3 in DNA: TGTGCCAGCAGTCCAGGGGCAGGAGGTAATCAGCCCCAGCATTTT. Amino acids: CASSPGAGGNQPQHF.